These 29 T cell receptor beta chains were all obtained from the same sample, sequenced in a study of T-cell reconstitution after alpha-beta-depleted transplantation in children. Unique molecular identifiers tagged the TCRbeta library. TCRdb processed the PCR reads anew with MiXCR; each CDR3 protein has one entry. The sample lists roughly 350,000 distinct CDR3 sequences; over 9% were seen once. The sequencing here drew on PBMCs from the stem cell graft donor, taken from the stem cell graft. The receptor set was obtained from a human donor who donated a stem cell graft to a child with acute lymphoblastic leukemia.

This clonotype occurred many times. The chain recombines TRBV20-1 with TRBJ1-3; D not resolved. This CDR3 spans 11 amino acids. Germline assignment: CDR1 DFQATT and CDR2 SNEGSKA (reference sequence). Trimming stripped 7 bases from V and 5 bases from J, with 9 bases between. In nucleotides, the CDR3 is TGCAGTGTAGTGGTCCGAAACACCATATATTTT. The encoded protein is CSVVVRNTIYF.

The chain links TRBV3-1 to TRBJ2-2; D not resolved. Germline V gene data show CDR1 as LGHDT and CDR2 as YNNKEL (reference sequence). Trimming pared 0 bases from V and 2 bases from J, leaving 13 bases between. The CDR3 has 17 amino acids. The CDR3 sequence: CASSQDLRSLNTGELFF. The DNA of the CDR3 is TGTGCCAGCAGCCAAGACCTACGTAGCCTCAACACCGGGGAGCTGTTTTTT.

This clonotype was found a few times. The chain recombines TRBV20-1 with TRBJ2-3; 9 bases align to TRBD2. J lost 1 base, V lost 8 bases, and 10 bases had no gene match. This CDR3 has 15 residues. Germline CDR1 DFQATT, CDR2 SNEGSKA (reference sequence). The CDR3: CSPPEGLARTDTQYF. The CDR3 DNA sequence: TGCAGTCCCCCCGAAGGACTAGCGCGCACAGATACGCAGTATTTT.

This clonotype was counted a single time. The chain has TRBV5-1 and TRBJ2-7; tentatively, D is TRBD2 (5 bases). The CDR3 runs 14 residues. Trimming took off 0 bases at V and 5 bases at J, with 12 bases between the two ends. Germline CDR1 and CDR2: SGHRS and YFSETQ. CDR3 sequence reads: CASSLAPEANEQYF. CDR3 DNA sequence: TGCGCCAGCAGCTTGGCCCCGGAGGCAAACGAGCAGTACTTC.

This sequence joins TRBV5-1 and TRBJ1-2, with 8 bases aligning to TRBD1. J lost 3 bases, V lost 5 bases, and 9 bases had no gene match. The length of the CDR3 is 15 residues. The germline CDR1 and CDR2 sequences are SGHRS and YFSETQ. This CDR3 is CASRRGQGHDYGYTF. The CDR3, as DNA: TGCGCCAGCAGAAGAGGACAGGGACATGACTATGGCTACACCTTC.

The CDR3, as DNA: TGTGCCATCAGTGGTGGGACTAGCGGGACCACAGATACGCAGTATTTT. Its protein is CAISGGTSGTTDTQYF. The chain employs TRBV10-3 and TRBJ2-3; 13 bases align to TRBD2. The CDR3 runs to 16 residues. The junction had 3 bases not matched to a gene; V was cut back by 4 bases and J by 2 bases. Germline lookup yields CDR1 ENHRY and CDR2 SYGVKD.

This chain joins TRBV7-6 and TRBJ2-2; 7 bases are a match to TRBD2. From germline, CDR1 is SGHVS and CDR2 FNYEAQ. There are 17 residues in the CDR3. The V gene end was trimmed by 3 bases and the J gene end by 2 bases; junction bases not matched to a gene: 9. CDR3 in DNA: TGTGCCAGCAGCTTTGGGCGGGAGCGGCAAAACACCGGGGAGCTGTTTTTT. Its translation: CASSFGRERQNTGELFF.

The chain uses TRBV27 and TRBJ2-3; D unresolved. The CDR3 is 13 residues long. Trimming cost V 6 bases and J 4 bases, with 11 bases left between them. CDR1 and CDR2 from the germline V gene are MNHEY and SMNVEV (reference sequence). In DNA form, the CDR3 reads TGTGCCAGCAGATCCGACGCGGCAGATACGCAGTATTTT. Protein product: CASRSDAADTQYF.

This chain links TRBV5-1 with TRBJ2-5; 7 nucleotides align to TRBD2. The CDR3 runs to 14 residues. Germline V gene data show CDR1 as SGHRS and CDR2 as YFSETQ. The V gene end was trimmed by 1 base and the J gene end by 4 bases; junction bases not matched to a gene: 4. The DNA for the CDR3 is TGCGCCAGCAGCTTGTGGGCGGGAGTAGAGACCCAGTACTTC. Protein: CASSLWAGVETQYF.

The chain links TRBV20-1 to TRBJ2-1, with 7 bases fitting TRBD2. The CDR3 is 13 residues long. The V and J ends lost 6 bases and 0 bases, in that order; junction bases with no gene match: 2. Germline CDR1 and CDR2: DFQATT and SNEGSKA (reference sequence). The chain's CDR3 is CSAGGISYNEQFF. CDR3 DNA sequence: TGCAGTGCGGGGGGGATCTCCTACAATGAGCAGTTCTTC.

The chain is built from TRBV7-9 and TRBJ2-7, with D perhaps matching TRBD1 or TRBD2 (5 bases each). Trimming removed 0 bases at V and 4 bases at J, with 10 bases between. The CDR3 loop spans 14 amino acids. CDR1 is SEHNR, CDR2 FQNEAQ, per germline (reference sequence). CDR3 residues: CASSLAGAAYEQYF. For the CDR3, the DNA is TGTGCCAGCAGCTTAGCCGGGGCAGCGTACGAGCAGTACTTC.

In this sample, this clonotype turned up a few times. The chain employs TRBV6-4 and TRBJ1-2, with unresolved D. Trimming left V 3 bases short and J 7 bases short, with 6 bases between. The CDR3 is 11 amino acids. The V gene's germline CDR1 is MRHNA and CDR2 SNTAGT. The CDR3: CASSDGFGYTF. The CDR3 DNA follows: TGTGCCAGCAGTGATGGGTTTGGCTACACCTTC.

This sequence joins TRBV2 and TRBJ2-2, with D possibly being TRBD1 or TRBD2 (6 bases each). The V and J ends lost 4 bases and 1 base respectively, with 13 bases between them. Germline V CDR1 and CDR2: SNHLY, FYNNEI. CDR3 length: 16 residues. Here the CDR3 DNA reads TGTGCCAGCAGTGCTCTACAGGGAGGGAACACCGGGGAGCTGTTTTTT. Encoded protein: CASSALQGGNTGELFF.

This clonotype was detected many times. The chain links TRBV4-1 to TRBJ2-7; the match to TRBD2 covers 12 bases. The CDR3 is made up of 15 amino acids. The germline V gene encodes CDR1 MGHRA and CDR2 YSYEKL. The V and J ends lost 4 bases and 3 bases, in that order; junction bases with no gene match: 4. This chain's CDR3 is CASSRSTSGSYEQYF. The CDR3 nucleotides are TGCGCCAGCAGCCGCTCGACTAGCGGGAGCTACGAGCAGTACTTC.

This clonotype was detected many times. This chain uses TRBV3-1 with TRBJ2-5; no clear D gene. CDR3 length: 15 residues. V gave up 1 base and J gave up 3 bases, with 12 bases separating them. CDR1 is LGHDT, CDR2 YNNKEL, per germline (reference sequence). CDR3 nucleotides: TGTGCCAGCAGCCAAGGGGATCTTTTGGAAGAGACCCAGTACTTC. This translates into CASSQGDLLEETQYF.

The chain links TRBV28 to TRBJ2-5, with 8 bases lining up with TRBD1. The CDR3 has 15 residues. Trimming removed 8 bases from V and 5 bases from J; junction bases left unmatched: 13. The V gene's germline CDR1 is MDHEN and CDR2 SYDVKM. CDR3 sequence reads: CASGSGQGVVETQYF. Here the CDR3 DNA reads TGTGCCAGCGGCTCAGGACAGGGAGTGGTTGAGACCCAGTACTTC.

This clonotype has more than one count but fewer than ten. The rearrangement uses TRBV19 and TRBJ2-1; TRBD2 matches at 10 bases. Per germline, CDR1 LNHDA and CDR2 SQIVND (reference sequence). The CDR3 covers 16 residues. Trimming took 3 bases from V and 7 from J; bases not matched to a gene: 9. The DNA for the CDR3 is TGTGCCAGTAGTATCCCTCTAGCGGGGGTCGGAAATGAGCAGTTCTTC. It is translated as CASSIPLAGVGNEQFF.

This clonotype was seen a handful of times. The chain recombines TRBV5-1 with TRBJ2-3, with D hard to call. The V and J ends lost 1 base and 1 base respectively, with 4 bases between them. This CDR3 is 13 amino acids long. Germline-derived CDR1 and CDR2 are SGHRS and YFSETQ. The CDR3 protein is CASSLPRTDTQYF. CDR3 DNA sequence: TGCGCCAGCAGCTTGCCCCGCACAGATACGCAGTATTTT.

This clonotype was counted ten times or more. The V call is TRBV6-6, the J call TRBJ1-1; D gene ambiguous. Germline V gene data show CDR1 as MNHNY and CDR2 as SVGAGI (reference sequence). The CDR3 runs 13 residues. V lost 5 bases and J lost 1, with 8 bases in between. The CDR3 sequence: CASSVGWNTEAFF. For the CDR3, the DNA is TGTGCCAGCAGTGTCGGTTGGAACACTGAAGCTTTCTTT.

This clonotype was seen more than once but under ten times. The chain is built from TRBV6-1 and TRBJ2-7, with 9 bases matching TRBD1. CDR1 and CDR2 (germline): MNHNS, SASEGT. The CDR3 is 15 amino acids. The CDR3 is CVTRPDWDRADEQYF. DNA for the CDR3: TGTGTTACCCGACCTGATTGGGACAGGGCCGACGAGCAGTACTTC.

V gene TRBV10-3 combines with J gene TRBJ1-1, with a possible D match to TRBD1 (6 bases). Trimming stripped 6 bases from V and 4 bases from J, with 15 bases between. Germline-derived CDR1 and CDR2 are ENHRY and SYGVKD. The CDR3 is made up of 14 amino acids. Here the CDR3 DNA reads TGTGCCATCAGCCCGGGACAAAAATCCACTGAAGCTTTCTTT. Protein product: CAISPGQKSTEAFF.

J is TRBJ2-5 and V is TRBV4-1; D call uncertain. The CDR3 is made up of 13 amino acids. Trimming cost V 1 base and J 2 bases, with 5 bases left between them. The germline CDR1 and CDR2 sequences are MGHRA and YSYEKL. The DNA of the CDR3 is TGCGCCAGCAGCCAAGGCAGACAAGAGACCCAGTACTTC. Translation gives CASSQGRQETQYF.

This clonotype was detected ten times or more. This chain connects TRBV20-1 to TRBJ1-2; the D gene is possibly TRBD1 (6 bases). Trimming removed 6 bases at V and 4 bases at J, with 21 bases between. The germline CDR1 and CDR2 sequences are DFQATT and SNEGSKA (reference sequence). The CDR3 covers 15 residues. In DNA, the CDR3 is TGCAGTGCCGAATCCGATGACAGGTTCGGCTATGGCTACACCTTC. Amino acid sequence: CSAESDDRFGYGYTF.

This clonotype was observed a few times. The chain joins TRBV5-1 to TRBJ1-3; 11 nucleotides align to TRBD1. The CDR3 is made up of 16 amino acids. Germline V CDR1 and CDR2: SGHRS, YFSETQ. Trimming removed 4 bases from V and 3 bases from J; junction bases left unmatched: 6. The DNA for the CDR3 is TGCGCCAGCAGCGGACCTGGGACAGGGGGTGGAAACACCATATATTTT. Its translation: CASSGPGTGGGNTIYF. Full variable domain (outside the CDR3, taken from reference TRBV5-1 and TRBJ1-3): KAGVTQTPRYLIKTRGQQVTLSCSPISGHRSVSWYQQTPGQGLQFLFEYFSETQRNKGNFPGRFSGRQFSNSRSEMNVSTLELGDSALYLCASSGPGTGGGNTIYFGEGSWLTVV.

This clonotype appeared many times. The V and J genes are TRBV7-2 and TRBJ2-5; 12 nucleotides align to TRBD2. The CDR3 is 16 residues long. Germline CDR1 and CDR2: SGHTA and FQGNSA. V lost 5 bases, J lost 2 bases, and 6 bases stayed unmatched. The CDR3, as DNA: TGTGCCAGCAGCATAGGACTAGCGGGAAGTCAAGAGACCCAGTACTTC. This translates into CASSIGLAGSQETQYF.

This chain uses TRBV6-5 with TRBJ2-5; no reliable D call. The CDR3 extends over 15 amino acids. The germline V gene has CDR1 MNHEY and CDR2 SVGAGI. Trimming shortened V by 0 bases and J by 4 bases, and 12 bases separated the two germline ends. The CDR3 protein is CASSYSRFGAETQYF. The CDR3 region has the DNA TGTGCCAGCAGTTACTCTCGTTTTGGTGCAGAGACCCAGTACTTC.

The CDR3 sequence: CASSRTGPEFQETQYF. DNA of the CDR3: TGTGCCAGCTCACGGACCGGGCCAGAATTCCAAGAGACCCAGTACTTC. The genes are TRBV18 and TRBJ2-5; D uncertain. Trimming took 4 bases from V and 1 from J, leaving 16 bases between them. Looked up from germline, CDR1 is KGHSH and CDR2 is LQKENI. The CDR3 spans 16 residues. Full variable domain (missing parts from reference TRBV18 and TRBJ2-5): NAGVMQNPRHLVRRRGQEARLRCSPMKGHSHVYWYRQLPEEGLKFMVYLQKENIIDESGMPKERFSAEFPKEGPSILRIQQVVRGDSAAYFCASSRTGPEFQETQYFGPGTRLLVL.

This clonotype was seen repeatedly, ten times or more. The J gene is TRBJ2-3, the V gene TRBV7-2, with 8 bases lining up with TRBD2. Looked up from germline, CDR1 is SGHTA and CDR2 is FQGNSA. After removal of 4 bases from V and 4 bases from J, the junction contained 10 bases not matched to a gene. The CDR3 covers 16 residues. CDR3 protein: CASSSGLSGRADTQYF. CDR3 sequence (DNA): TGTGCCAGCAGCTCAGGCCTGAGCGGGAGAGCAGATACGCAGTATTTT.

This clonotype appeared a few times. The junction shows a germline mismatch at one end, possibly a read error. This chain uses TRBV20-1 with TRBJ2-5, with TRBD1 as a possible D gene (6 bases). Germline V lookup: CDR1 DFQATT, CDR2 SNEGSKA (reference sequence). CDR3 size: 14 residues. The CDR3 DNA reads TGCAGTGCCAGAGGGGGAATTAGGGGGGAGACCCAGTACTTC. The encoded protein is CSARGGIRGETQYF.